This entry features one T cell receptor (beta chain) sequence. Germline loops: CDR1 MNHEY, CDR2 SVGAGI. V was pared by 4 bases and J by 0 bases, with 16 bases between. CDR3 length: 16 amino acids. One entry per CDR3 protein, called by TCRdb with MiXCR from the RT-PCR reads. The sample carries approximately 430,000 distinct CDR3 sequences, about a sixth recorded once. The entry originates in a study of patients and donors after allogeneic stem cell transplantation. What was sequenced was blood, either unsorted or a sorted T cell fraction (not recorded which). The receptor was isolated from a human donor who was either an allogeneic HSCT recipient or a stem cell or donor lymphocyte infusion donor (not recorded which). It is not recorded whose cells these are; they may come from a transplant donor. The chain couples TRBV6-5 to TRBJ2-7; TRBD2 might be the D (5 bases). CDR3 coding DNA: TGTGCCAGCAGTTCCCCCCCCAGCGGAAGCTCCTACGAGCAGTACTTC. Translation gives CASSSPPSGSSYEQYF.